Sequencing of this T cell receptor (beta chain) was carried out in a study of blood T cell repertoires in COVID-19. Study-level information: The United States, Italy and Spain were the sources of the acute and convalescent COVID-19 samples. T cells, B-cell-depleted T cells, or PBMCs supplied cDNA or gDNA.

The germline V and J ends were trimmed by 7 bases and 2 bases, with 14 bases remaining between them. Germline CDR1 LNHDA, CDR2 SQIVND (reference sequence). There are 14 residues in the CDR3. The authors' processing: Amplification from reference gene primers served as the basis for estimated nucleated cell counts. Sequencing was performed with immunoSEQ multiplex PCR; in TCRdb, only in-frame clones are kept and a portion is missing. V, J and clone size derive from that table, while D and trimming were established from the DNA sequence. The sample gives roughly 70,000 clones, over 65% of which show up once; about 40% is in the top ten.

The receptor's source is a woman in her 70s with acute or convalescent COVID-19. The sample was peripheral blood. The chain employs TRBV19 and TRBJ1-1; possibly TRBD1 for D (6 bases). The CDR3 sequence is CASMRQDLNTEAFF. The CDR3 DNA reads TGTGCCAGTATGCGACAGGACTTAAACACTGAAGCTTTCTTT.